The 5 T cell receptor beta chains reported below all come from one sample, sequenced in a study of blood T cell repertoires in COVID-19. The data were produced by immunoSEQ multiplex PCR, yet TCRdb's version contains in-frame clones alone and is incomplete. The sample has approximately 150,000 clones, over 75% seen once. Sequencing was carried out using peripheral blood. The origin of the receptors is a woman in her fifties or sixties with acute or convalescent COVID-19.

The chain carries TRBV7-6 and TRBJ2-3; 9 bases are shared with TRBD2. The CDR3 covers 15 residues. In germline, CDR1 is SGHVS, CDR2 FNYEAQ. V lost 9 bases and J lost 3; bases outside the gene matches: 10. The CDR3 loop reads CASGLRGGGTDTQYF. Written as DNA, the CDR3 is TGTGCCAGTGGATTGCGGGGGGGCGGGACAGATACGCAGTATTTT.

CDR3 loop: CSVRRVEVTDTQYF. CDR3 nucleotide sequence: TGCAGCGTAAGGCGGGTGGAAGTCACAGATACGCAGTATTTT. The chain is built from TRBV29-1 and TRBJ2-3, with D possibly being TRBD2 (5 bases). V lost 6 bases and J 2 bases, leaving 15 bases between the germline ends. The germline gives CDR1 SQVTM, CDR2 ANQGSEA. The CDR3 loop spans 14 amino acids.

This chain uses TRBV2 with TRBJ1-6; D not resolved. Germline CDR1 is SNHLY and CDR2 is FYNNEI. V shed 10 bases and J shed 7 bases, with 23 bases lying between them. There are 16 residues in the CDR3. CDR3 coding DNA: TGTGCCACCACCGCGTCCCAGTCCGCGCGGAATTCACCCCTCCACTTT. Encoded protein: CATTASQSARNSPLHF.

This clone was found many times. This chain connects TRBV5-5 to TRBJ2-7; a possible D gene is TRBD1 (5 bases). The V end lost 0 bases, the J end lost 3 bases, and 10 bases lay between the germline ends. The CDR3 has 14 amino acids. The germline CDR1 and CDR2 sequences are SGHKS and YYEKEE (reference sequence). CDR3 nucleotide sequence: TGTGCCAGCAGCTTGGCCCCAGGGAACTACGAGCAGTACTTC. Translation gives CASSLAPGNYEQYF.

The V and J genes are TRBV29-1 and TRBJ1-2, with a weak D call TRBD1 (5 bases). V was shortened by 1 base and J by 3 bases, with 12 bases between the two germline ends. The germline CDR1 and CDR2 sequences are SQVTM and ANQGSEA. There are 14 residues in the CDR3. The CDR3 region is CSVEVTENYYGYTF. CDR3 DNA sequence: TGCAGCGTTGAAGTGACAGAAAACTACTATGGCTACACCTTC.